What follows are 18 T cell receptor beta chains derived from one specimen sequenced in a study of shared clonotypes between healthy human individuals. Sequencing used immunoSEQ multiplex PCR; TCRdb keeps in-frame clones, though not all of them. This table holds over a million clones, approximately 78% found once. The material sequenced was memory CD4+ T cells from PBMCs. Described subset: CD45RA-negative fraction. The receptors here all came from a man younger than 35 in good health. Some clones in this sample may be carry-over from other donors' samples.

On this clone itself: Other DNA sequences in the sample encode the same CDR3. The chain recombines TRBV9 with TRBJ1-1; the D is unclear. Per germline, CDR1 SGDLS and CDR2 YYNGEE. The V and J ends lost 0 bases and 2 bases respectively, with 5 bases between them. The CDR3 spans 13 residues. CDR3 loop: CASSVVSNTEAFF. Here the CDR3 DNA reads TGTGCCAGCAGCGTAGTGAGTAACACTGAAGCTTTCTTT.

This clone was seen repeatedly, ten times or more. The rearrangement joins TRBV29-1 to TRBJ1-1, with no clear D. The CDR3 is made up of 13 amino acids. Trimming removed 7 bases at V and 3 bases at J, with 15 bases between. Germline CDR1 SQVTM, CDR2 ANQGSEA. The CDR3 reads CSALGVGDTEAFF. The CDR3 DNA sequence: TGCAGCGCCCTCGGGGTGGGCGACACTGAAGCTTTCTTT.

This chain joins TRBV14 and TRBJ1-1, with no clear D. With 1 base removed from V and 11 bases from J, the gap between germline ends came to 11 bases. Germline V gives CDR1 SGHDN, CDR2 FVKESK. The CDR3 consists of 12 residues. The CDR3 region is CASSQGRQQAFF. The CDR3 DNA sequence: TGTGCCAGCAGCCAAGGGAGACAACAGGCTTTCTTT.

J is TRBJ2-7 and V is TRBV28; the match to TRBD2 covers 9 bases. The CDR3 has 15 amino acids. Germline V lookup: CDR1 MDHEN, CDR2 SYDVKM. With V trimmed by 5 bases and J by 2 bases, 7 bases remained unmatched. The CDR3 sequence is CASSPSGRTAYEQYF. The CDR3 DNA is TGTGCCAGCAGTCCAAGCGGGAGGACTGCCTACGAGCAGTACTTC.

The chain is built from TRBV29-1 and TRBJ1-5; D possibly corresponds to TRBD1 (5 bases). Deletions cut 1 base from V and 6 bases from J, with 10 bases between. Germline lookup yields CDR1 SQVTM and CDR2 ANQGSEA. The CDR3 covers 13 residues. The CDR3: CSVEANRGQPQHF. CDR3 nucleotide sequence: TGCAGCGTTGAAGCCAATAGGGGTCAGCCCCAGCATTTT.

V gene TRBV7-3 combines with J gene TRBJ2-5; tentatively, D is TRBD2 (5 bases). Between the trimmed V and J ends, which lost 0 bases and 7 bases, there was a span of 9 bases. Germline V gene sequence: CDR1 SGHTA, CDR2 FQGTGA. The CDR3 has 13 amino acids. The CDR3 sequence is CASSLTGKGTQYF. CDR3 nucleotide sequence: TGTGCCAGCAGCTTAACCGGGAAAGGGACCCAGTACTTC.

This sequence joins TRBV2 and TRBJ2-1, with 7 bases lining up with TRBD2. V gave up 6 bases and J gave up 7 bases; unmatched junction bases: 12. Germline CDR1 and CDR2: SNHLY and FYNNEI. This CDR3 has 15 residues. CDR3 region: CASSREGRVVNEQFF. In DNA, the CDR3 is TGTGCCAGCAGCCGAGAAGGGAGGGTCGTGAATGAGCAGTTCTTC.

This CDR3 is CASRTQGARDQPQHF. CDR3 nucleotides: TGTGCCAGTAGAACTCAGGGGGCTAGGGATCAGCCCCAGCATTTT. J is TRBJ1-5 and V is TRBV19; TRBD1 aligns across 8 bases. J lost 5 bases, V lost 6 bases, and 9 bases had no gene match. Germline V gene lookup returns CDR1 LNHDA and CDR2 SQIVND (reference sequence). The CDR3 covers 15 residues.

About this clone: Other DNA sequences in the same sample also yield this CDR3. The CDR3 sequence: CASSLDRLDGYTF. DNA for the CDR3: TGTGCCAGCAGTTTGGACAGATTGGATGGCTACACCTTC. The chain joins TRBV28 to TRBJ1-2; perhaps TRBD1 as D (6 bases). Germline V gene sequence: CDR1 MDHEN, CDR2 SYDVKM. The CDR3 length is 13 residues. Trimming took 3 bases from V and 6 from J, leaving 11 bases between them.

DNA for the CDR3: TGTGCCAGCAGCTCGATTACAGATACGCAGTATTTT. This encodes CASSSITDTQYF. The chain combines TRBV7-2 with TRBJ2-3; D uncertain. Between the trimmed V and J ends, which lost 4 bases and 3 bases, there was a span of 5 bases. In germline, CDR1 is SGHTA, CDR2 FQGNSA. The CDR3 length is 12 residues. The variable domain in full, completed from reference TRBV7-2 and TRBJ2-3, reads GAGVSQSPSNKVTEKGKDVELRCDPISGHTALYWYRQSLGQGLEFLIYFQGNSAPDKSGLPSDRFSAERTGGSVSTLTIQRTQQEDSAVYLCASSSITDTQYFGPGTRLTVL.

This clone is a singleton in its sample. DNA for the CDR3: TGTGCCAGTAGTAGGATCCTTGGGAGGGAGAACTATGGCTACACCTTC. As protein: CASSRILGRENYGYTF. The rearrangement joins TRBV19 to TRBJ1-2; D uncertain. From germline, CDR1 is LNHDA and CDR2 SQIVND (reference sequence). Trimming stripped 4 bases from V and 2 bases from J, with 17 bases between. The CDR3 is 16 residues long. Full variable domain (rest looked up from reference TRBV19 and TRBJ1-2): DGGITQSPKYLFRKEGQNVTLSCEQNLNHDAMYWYRQDPGQGLRLIYYSQIVNDFQKGDIAEGYSVSREKKESFPLTVTSAQKNPTAFYLCASSRILGRENYGYTFGSGTRLTVV.

The J gene is TRBJ2-1, the V gene TRBV5-1; TRBD2 matches 9 bases. CDR1 and CDR2 from the germline V gene are SGHRS and YFSETQ. V lost 5 bases to trimming and J lost 0 bases; unmatched junction nucleotides: 12. The CDR3 is 18 residues long. In DNA form, the CDR3 reads TGCGCCAGCAGTCAAGTGGCTAGCGGGATCAGCTCCTACAATGAGCAGTTCTTC. Its protein is CASSQVASGISSYNEQFF.

The genes are TRBV7-9 and TRBJ1-1, with 9 bases fitting TRBD1. V dropped 3 bases and J dropped 5; count of bases not matched to a gene: 4. CDR3 size: 14 residues. Germline V gives CDR1 SEHNR, CDR2 FQNEAQ (reference sequence). DNA of the CDR3: TGTGCCAGCAGCTTCGGGACAGGGTCTACTGAAGCTTTCTTT. Translating it yields CASSFGTGSTEAFF. Together with reference TRBV7-9 and TRBJ1-1, the CDR3 gives the full variable domain: DTGVSQNPRHKITKRGQNVTFRCDPISEHNRLYWYRQTLGQGPEFLTYFQNEAQLEKSRLLSDRFSAERPKGSFSTLEIQRTEQGDSAMYLCASSFGTGSTEAFFGQGTRLTVV.

The J gene is TRBJ1-3, the V gene TRBV6-5; D gene unclear. V lost 10 bases and J 8 bases, leaving 18 bases between the germline ends. The CDR3 runs 13 residues. The germline V gene has CDR1 MNHEY and CDR2 SVGAGI. Written as DNA, the CDR3 is TGTGCCACTCGACGTAATGGACGAGACACCATATATTTT. It translates to CATRRNGRDTIYF.

The chain uses TRBV9 and TRBJ1-2; 7 bases are shared with TRBD1. From germline, CDR1 is SGDLS and CDR2 YYNGEE. Trimming cost V 4 bases and J 0 bases; bases outside gene matches: 6. This CDR3 has 15 residues. The CDR3 region is CASSPGQHANYGYTF. CDR3 DNA: TGTGCCAGCAGCCCGGGACAGCACGCTAACTATGGCTACACCTTC.

V usage is TRBV5-5 and J usage is TRBJ1-1, with a weak D call TRBD1 (6 bases). Germline V gene data show CDR1 as SGHKS and CDR2 as YYEKEE (reference sequence). Trimming stripped 0 bases from V and 3 bases from J, with 12 bases between. The CDR3 consists of 15 residues. CDR3 sequence (DNA): TGTGCCAGCAGCTTGGCCGGGACACAAGACACTGAAGCTTTCTTT. Its protein product is CASSLAGTQDTEAFF.

The chain joins TRBV29-1 to TRBJ1-4; possibly TRBD1 for D (6 bases). Germline V gene sequence: CDR1 SQVTM, CDR2 ANQGSEA. V was clipped by 2 bases and J by 7 bases, with 8 bases between them. The CDR3 spans 12 residues. The CDR3 DNA reads TGCAGCGTTGAACAGGGGTCTGAAAAACTGTTTTTT. Amino acid sequence: CSVEQGSEKLFF.

This clone was observed a handful of times. This chain connects TRBV5-4 to TRBJ1-2; D is possibly TRBD1 (5 bases). Trimming removed 6 bases at V and 4 bases at J, with 13 bases between. The length of the CDR3 is 13 residues. Per the germline V gene, CDR1 is SGHNT and CDR2 is YYREEE (reference sequence). CDR3 nucleotide sequence: TGTGCCAGCAACCGTGGGGGGGGCTATGGCTACACCTTC. Protein: CASNRGGGYGYTF.